Each of the 27 T cell receptor beta chains below was sequenced from the same sample in a study of Ad26.COV2.S vaccination and SARS-CoV-2 variants. Sample treatment: about 20 received Ad26.COV2.S at low or high dose, single or two shots; five or six received placebo; per-sample allocation not given. At day 63 after the first vaccine or placebo injection, samples were drawn. This table comes from immunoSEQ multiplex PCR, and its TCRdb copy is limited to in-frame clones, with some not included. The sample consists of around 450,000 clones, roughly 87% of them appearing once. The specimen was peripheral blood, collected in a trial of Ad26.COV2.S vaccine versus placebo. Receptor source: a person between 18 and 59 years old who received the Ad26.COV2.S COVID-19 vaccine or a placebo.

The chain carries TRBV19 and TRBJ1-5; D is perhaps TRBD1 (6 bases). CDR3 length: 15 residues. The ends were cut back, 5 bases at V and 2 bases at J, with 13 bases in the middle. Germline CDR1 is LNHDA and CDR2 is SQIVND (reference sequence). CDR3 amino acids: CASSSRDKGNQPQHF. The CDR3 region has the DNA TGTGCCAGTAGTTCAAGGGACAAAGGCAATCAGCCCCAGCATTTT.

V gene TRBV27 combines with J gene TRBJ2-1, with D possibly being TRBD2 (5 bases). The CDR3 has 16 amino acids. Germline V CDR1 and CDR2: MNHEY, SMNVEV (reference sequence). The germline V and J ends were trimmed by 2 bases and 0 bases, with 11 bases remaining between them. The CDR3 DNA sequence: TGTGCCAGCAGTTTAGTGAGGGCCCACTCCTACAATGAGCAGTTCTTC. It translates to CASSLVRAHSYNEQFF.

V gene TRBV6-5 combines with J gene TRBJ1-1, with TRBD1 matching 7 bases. The CDR3 is 15 residues long. Germline loops: CDR1 MNHEY, CDR2 SVGAGI. The V segment lost 5 bases and the J segment 4 bases; nucleotides outside the gene matches: 10. The CDR3 DNA is TGTGCCAGCAGTAAACGAGGGGGCGGGGGCACTGAAGCTTTCTTT. Translation: CASSKRGGGGTEAFF.

This CDR3 reads CASSQGPAGDSYEQYF. CDR3 nucleotides: TGTGCCAGCAGCCAGGGCCCAGCGGGAGACTCCTACGAGCAGTACTTC. This chain links TRBV5-6 with TRBJ2-7; 8 bases map to TRBD2. The CDR3 loop spans 16 amino acids. Germline loops: CDR1 SGHDT, CDR2 YYEEEE. Germline trimming cut 4 bases from V and 0 bases from J; bases unmatched to any gene: 9.

The rearrangement joins TRBV5-1 to TRBJ2-1; 15 positions agree with TRBD2. Per the germline V gene, CDR1 is SGHRS and CDR2 is YFSETQ. The CDR3 loop spans 21 amino acids. After removal of 2 bases from V and 4 bases from J, the junction contained 16 bases not matched to a gene. The CDR3 reads CASSLASLPGLAGGRYNEQFF. The CDR3 DNA is TGCGCCAGCAGCTTAGCAAGTCTCCCGGGACTAGCGGGAGGAAGGTACAATGAGCAGTTCTTC.

The genes are TRBV9 and TRBJ2-4; D ambiguous. CDR3 length: 15 residues. The germline V gene encodes CDR1 SGDLS and CDR2 YYNGEE. Trimming left V 0 bases short and J 5 bases short, with 12 bases between. CDR3 DNA sequence: TGTGCCAGCAGCGTAGGAGCTCGTCGGGAAAACATTCAGTACTTC. Amino acids: CASSVGARRENIQYF.

This rearrangement joins TRBV19 to TRBJ2-2, with 10 bases fitting TRBD2. This CDR3 is built from 19 residues. Germline V lookup: CDR1 LNHDA, CDR2 SQIVND (reference sequence). Trimming at V came to 8 bases and at J to 1 base, leaving 16 bases not matched to a gene. CDR3 in amino acids: CASEGWTGTSEKNTGELFF. Here the CDR3 DNA reads TGTGCCAGTGAAGGGTGGACAGGGACTAGCGAAAAGAACACCGGGGAGCTGTTTTTT.

The chain has TRBV6-2 or TRBV6-3 and TRBJ2-3, with 11 bases lining up with TRBD2. The trim removed 2 bases at V and 2 bases at J, leaving 6 bases unmatched. Germline V CDR1 and CDR2: MNHEY, SVGEGT. This CDR3 contains 17 residues. DNA of the CDR3: TGTGCCAGCAGTTACCGTGGACTAGCGGGCAACACAGATACGCAGTATTTT. As protein: CASSYRGLAGNTDTQYF.

V and J are TRBV13 and TRBJ2-1; 10 bases fit TRBD2. The trim removed 5 bases at V and 5 bases at J, leaving 9 bases unmatched. The V gene's germline CDR1 is PRHDT and CDR2 FYEKMQ (reference sequence). CDR3 length equals 16 residues. CDR3 in amino acids: CASSQSGTSVNNEQFF. The CDR3 nucleotides are TGTGCCAGCAGCCAGTCTGGGACTAGCGTTAACAATGAGCAGTTCTTC.

Note on this clone: This sample also contains other DNA sequences that code for the same CDR3. The chain employs TRBV24-1 and TRBJ2-1, with D hard to call. Germline lookup yields CDR1 KGHDR and CDR2 SFDVKD. The CDR3 has 13 amino acids. V gave up 9 bases and J gave up 4 bases, with 12 bases separating them. CDR3 sequence: CATSPLGYNEQFF. The CDR3 DNA reads as TGTGCCACCTCCCCCTTGGGTTACAATGAGCAGTTCTTC.

This sequence joins TRBV7-2 and TRBJ2-1, with 11 bases that match TRBD2. The ends lost 5 bases at V and 10 bases at J; junction bases unmatched: 4. The germline V gene has CDR1 SGHTA and CDR2 FQGNSA. This CDR3 comprises 13 residues. The CDR3 region has the DNA TGTGCCAGCAGCGGACTAGCGGGCGACGAGCAGTTCTTC. Protein sequence: CASSGLAGDEQFF.

The V gene is TRBV27, the J gene TRBJ2-3, with 8 bases lining up with TRBD2. The ends lost 1 base at V and 7 bases at J; junction bases unmatched: 7. The V gene's germline CDR1 is MNHEY and CDR2 SMNVEV (reference sequence). The CDR3 is 15 amino acids. The CDR3 loop reads CASSLYREGPNTQYF. CDR3 in DNA: TGTGCCAGCAGTTTATACCGGGAGGGCCCGAATACGCAGTATTTT.

The chain employs TRBV10-3 and TRBJ1-1, with D uncertain. Germline-derived CDR1 and CDR2 are ENHRY and SYGVKD. The V end was cut by 0 bases, the J end by 1 base, with 6 bases between. The CDR3 is 14 amino acids. The CDR3 spells CAISESWGNTEAFF. CDR3 nucleotides: TGTGCCATCAGTGAGTCTTGGGGGAACACTGAAGCTTTCTTT.

This chain links TRBV6-5 with TRBJ2-5, with D maybe TRBD1 (6 bases). Germline V gene sequence: CDR1 MNHEY, CDR2 SVGAGI. The CDR3 is 13 residues long. V lost 6 bases, J lost 4 bases, and 12 bases lay in between. The CDR3 DNA follows: TGTGCCAGCAGGCCGGGACACCGAGAGACCCAGTACTTC. Translating it yields CASRPGHRETQYF.

The chain is built from TRBV9 and TRBJ2-6, with 7 bases aligning to TRBD2. Germline V lookup: CDR1 SGDLS, CDR2 YYNGEE. This CDR3 is built from 18 residues. The trim removed 4 bases at V and 1 base at J, leaving 11 bases unmatched. Here the CDR3 DNA reads TGTGCCAGCAGCCTTCGGACTAGTCTTAAATCTGGGGCCAACGTCCTGACTTTC. This encodes CASSLRTSLKSGANVLTF.

The CDR3 nucleotides read TGTGCCAGCAGTTGGGGACTAGCGGGAGGGCGAGTCGGGGAGCTGTTTTTT. As protein: CASSWGLAGGRVGELFF. The gene calls are TRBV6-2 or TRBV6-3 and TRBJ2-2; TRBD2 matches at 16 bases. The CDR3 consists of 17 residues. Germline-derived CDR1 and CDR2 are MNHEY and SVGEGT. J gave up 7 bases and V 4 bases, and 6 bases lay outside the gene matches.

The gene calls are TRBV14 and TRBJ2-1; 7 bases map to TRBD2. This CDR3 comprises 16 residues. J gave up 4 bases and V 2 bases, and 8 bases lay outside the gene matches. Germline V gene sequence: CDR1 SGHDN, CDR2 FVKESK. CDR3 protein: CASSQSSGATYNEQFF. CDR3 in DNA: TGTGCCAGCAGCCAATCTAGCGGAGCTACTTACAATGAGCAGTTCTTC.

The rearrangement uses TRBV12-5 and TRBJ1-2; no reliable D call. Germline lookup yields CDR1 LGHNT and CDR2 FRNRAP. With 7 bases removed from V and 0 bases from J, the gap between germline ends came to 9 bases. This CDR3 comprises 13 residues. The CDR3 reads CASAIGANYGYTF. DNA of the CDR3: TGTGCTAGTGCCATAGGAGCTAACTATGGCTACACCTTC.

The chain links TRBV10-3 to TRBJ2-5; D gene unclear. Trimming left V 6 bases short and J 2 bases short, with 10 bases between. This CDR3 contains 13 residues. The germline CDR1 and CDR2 sequences are ENHRY and SYGVKD. CDR3: CAIRERPQETQYF. As DNA, the CDR3 is TGTGCCATCAGAGAGCGACCACAAGAGACCCAGTACTTC.

The chain recombines TRBV11-3 with TRBJ2-1, with 9 bases lining up with TRBD2. This CDR3 is 14 amino acids long. V lost 5 bases to trimming and J lost 6 bases; unmatched junction nucleotides: 5. CDR1 and CDR2 (germline): SGHNT, YENEEA. The CDR3 protein is CASSPRGGLNEQFF. The CDR3 DNA follows: TGTGCCAGCAGCCCGCGGGGGGGGCTCAATGAGCAGTTCTTC.

The V and J genes are TRBV28 and TRBJ2-4, with D perhaps TRBD1 (6 bases). Germline CDR1 reads MDHEN; CDR2 reads SYDVKM. The V gene lost 2 bases and the J gene lost 10 bases, with 9 bases spanning the gap. The CDR3 sequence is 12 residues long. The CDR3 region is CASSLLGHIQYF. DNA for the CDR3: TGTGCCAGCAGTTTACTGGGACATATTCAGTACTTC.

The genes are TRBV21-1 and TRBJ2-5. TRBV21-1 is listed as a pseudogene. The CDR3 has 10 residues. CDR3 amino acids: CASRQETQYF. In DNA, the CDR3 is TGTGCCAGCAGGCAAGAGACCCAGTACTTC.

This clone turned up a few times. The CDR3 reads CASSQDWGDYGYTF. In DNA form, the CDR3 reads TGTGCCAGCAGCCAAGATTGGGGGGACTATGGCTACACCTTC. The chain links TRBV4-2 to TRBJ1-2, with a weak D call TRBD1 (5 bases). Germline-derived CDR1 and CDR2 are LGHNA and YNFKEQ. The CDR3 consists of 14 residues. Trimming cost V 0 bases and J 3 bases, with 8 bases left between them.

This chain links TRBV19 with TRBJ1-1; 9 nucleotides line up with TRBD1. The trim removed 3 bases at V and 5 bases at J, leaving 1 base unmatched. This CDR3 comprises 13 residues. Germline CDR1 LNHDA, CDR2 SQIVND (reference sequence). The CDR3: CASSIGTGTEAFF. CDR3 in DNA: TGTGCCAGTAGTATCGGGACAGGGACTGAAGCTTTCTTT.

This clone is a singleton in its sample. The chain couples TRBV24-1 to TRBJ2-1; 7 nucleotides align to TRBD2. This CDR3 is built from 14 residues. The germline V gene encodes CDR1 KGHDR and CDR2 SFDVKD. J gave up 4 bases and V 5 bases, and 4 bases lay outside the gene matches. CDR3 sequence reads: CATSADSGYNEQFF. The CDR3 DNA is TGTGCCACCAGTGCAGATAGCGGGTACAATGAGCAGTTCTTC.

This clone came up once. The chain is built from TRBV9 and TRBJ1-4; 9 bases are a match to TRBD1. Germline values: CDR1 SGDLS, CDR2 YYNGEE. The length of the CDR3 is 14 residues. V lost 3 bases and J lost 7; bases outside the gene matches: 4. In nucleotides, the CDR3 is TGTGCCAGCAGCGGGGGACAGGGACGTGAAAAACTGTTTTTT. Its protein product is CASSGGQGREKLFF. Full variable domain (outside the CDR3, taken from reference TRBV9 and TRBJ1-4): DSGVTQTPKHLITATGQRVTLRCSPRSGDLSVYWYQQSLDQGLQFLIQYYNGEERAKGNILERFSAQQFPDLHSELNLSSLELGDSALYFCASSGGQGREKLFFGSGTQLSVL.

The rearrangement joins TRBV7-2 to TRBJ1-5; D unclear. This CDR3 comprises 14 residues. Looked up from germline, CDR1 is SGHTA and CDR2 is FQGNSA. The V gene lost 5 bases and the J gene lost 4 bases, with 12 bases spanning the gap. The CDR3 region has the DNA TGTGCCAGCAGCACCCGAGTCCCTAATCAGCCCCAGCATTTT. It encodes CASSTRVPNQPQHF. Together with reference TRBV7-2 and TRBJ1-5, the CDR3 gives the full variable domain: GAGVSQSPSNKVTEKGKDVELRCDPISGHTALYWYRQSLGQGLEFLIYFQGNSAPDKSGLPSDRFSAERTGGSVSTLTIQRTQQEDSAVYLCASSTRVPNQPQHFGDGTRLSIL.